The 26 T cell receptor beta chains below come from one sample, sequenced in a study of T cell responses to AZD1222 COVID-19 vaccine. Clones were read by immunoSEQ multiplex PCR, and TCRdb kept only the in-frame ones, dropping some. The sample holds 120,000 to 150,000 clones, just over 90% seen once. The sequenced sample was peripheral blood, obtained on day 0 of MenACWY control vaccination. The source of these receptors is an adult in good health.

CDR3: CASSVGQGPYNEQFF. The CDR3 DNA follows: TGTGCCAGCAGTGTGGGGCAGGGACCCTACAATGAGCAGTTCTTC. V is TRBV2 and J is TRBJ2-1; D possibly uses TRBD1 or TRBD2 (5 bases each). V lost 4 bases, J lost 2 bases, and 12 bases lay in between. From germline, CDR1 is SNHLY and CDR2 FYNNEI. CDR3 length: 15 residues.

The CDR3 protein is CASLKEKLFF. CDR3 bases: TGTGCCAGCCTAAAGGAAAAACTGTTTTTT. The chain links TRBV2 to TRBJ1-4; D is unclear. The germline V gene has CDR1 SNHLY and CDR2 FYNNEI. This CDR3 region has 10 residues. Between the trimmed V and J ends, which lost 8 bases and 8 bases, there was a span of 6 bases.

V is TRBV3-1 (or the pseudogene TRBV3-2) and J is TRBJ2-3; D ambiguous. Germline V lookup: CDR1 LGHDT, CDR2 YNNKEL (reference sequence). This CDR3 spans 11 amino acids. Trimming took off 6 bases at V and 2 bases at J, with 3 bases between the two ends. The CDR3 coding sequence is TGTGCCAGCAGGCTCACAGATACGCAGTATTTT. Translating it yields CASRLTDTQYF.

The chain joins TRBV7-3 to TRBJ1-4; D might be TRBD1 (5 bases). Deletions cut 2 bases from V and 2 bases from J, with 27 bases between. The germline V gene encodes CDR1 SGHTA and CDR2 FQGTGA. The CDR3 consists of 21 residues. The CDR3 is CASSLPNLPQGGKPTNEKLFF. As DNA, the CDR3 is TGTGCCAGCAGCTTACCCAACCTACCCCAGGGTGGAAAACCGACTAATGAAAAACTGTTTTTT.

The V and J genes are TRBV6-6 and TRBJ1-1; D might be TRBD1 (6 bases). This CDR3 region has 17 residues. Germline V CDR1 and CDR2: MNHNY, SVGAGI (reference sequence). Deletions cut 5 bases from V and 4 bases from J, with 23 bases between. The CDR3 reads CASSPPQGTNSGTEAFF. The CDR3 DNA reads as TGTGCCAGCAGTCCCCCCCAGGGGACGAACTCGGGCACTGAAGCTTTCTTT.

Written as DNA, the CDR3 is TGTGCCAGGTCTAGGGGGGGCCACGAGCAGTACTTC. Translation: CARSRGGHEQYF. The chain recombines TRBV19 with TRBJ2-7; D perhaps matches TRBD2 (7 bases). Trimming pared 9 bases from V and 5 bases from J, leaving 14 bases between. The CDR3 length is 12 residues. Germline CDR1 and CDR2: LNHDA and SQIVND (reference sequence).

The V call is TRBV10-3, the J call TRBJ2-7; D is unclear. The CDR3 has 12 residues. Germline lookup yields CDR1 ENHRY and CDR2 SYGVKD. The ends were cut back, 6 bases at V and 4 bases at J, with 10 bases in the middle. In nucleotides, the CDR3 is TGTGCCATCAGGGATACGTCGTACGAGCAGTACTTC. Translated, it gives CAIRDTSYEQYF.

In DNA form, the CDR3 reads TGTGCCAGCTCACCACCAAGCACAGATACGCAGTATTTT. Translation gives CASSPPSTDTQYF. The gene calls are TRBV18 and TRBJ2-3, with no clear D. The V end was cut by 0 bases, the J end by 0 bases, with 1 base between. Germline V gives CDR1 KGHSH, CDR2 LQKENI. This CDR3 has 13 residues.

V usage is TRBV5-1 and J usage is TRBJ1-1, with a weak D call TRBD1 (5 bases). CDR3 length equals 13 residues. Trimming shortened V by 4 bases and J by 5 bases, and 12 bases separated the two germline ends. Per the germline V gene, CDR1 is SGHRS and CDR2 is YFSETQ. The CDR3 loop reads CASSPVGATEAFF. The CDR3 DNA reads TGCGCCAGCAGCCCCGTCGGGGCTACTGAAGCTTTCTTT.

The V gene is TRBV11-2, the J gene TRBJ1-5; D uncertain. Trimming took 2 bases from V and 0 from J, leaving 8 bases between them. This CDR3 is 15 amino acids long. Germline CDR1 reads SGHAT; CDR2 reads FQNNGV. CDR3 region: CASSLSPDSNQPQHF. In nucleotides, the CDR3 is TGTGCCAGCAGCTTATCACCCGATAGCAATCAGCCCCAGCATTTT.

This chain links TRBV6-5 with TRBJ1-5; a weak D match, TRBD1 (6 bases). Germline V gene sequence: CDR1 MNHEY, CDR2 SVGAGI. The CDR3 extends over 13 amino acids. With 6 bases removed from V and 3 bases from J, the gap between germline ends came to 9 bases. Here the CDR3 DNA reads TGTGCCAGCAGGACAGGATTCAATCAGCCCCAGCATTTT. Residues: CASRTGFNQPQHF.

The V and J genes are TRBV5-1 and TRBJ1-1; D is undetermined. From germline, CDR1 is SGHRS and CDR2 YFSETQ. Trimming shortened V by 0 bases and J by 2 bases, and 11 bases separated the two germline ends. CDR3 size: 15 residues. This CDR3 is CASSLETAGNTEAFF. In nucleotides, the CDR3 is TGCGCCAGCAGCTTGGAGACGGCGGGCAACACTGAAGCTTTCTTT.

The chain has TRBV4-1 and TRBJ2-7; weak D call: TRBD1 (5 bases). CDR3 length: 15 amino acids. V gave up 3 bases and J gave up 3 bases, with 15 bases separating them. Germline V gives CDR1 MGHRA, CDR2 YSYEKL. The CDR3 loop is CASSQPPWGNYEQYF. CDR3 nucleotide sequence: TGCGCCAGCAGCCAGCCCCCCTGGGGCAACTACGAGCAGTACTTC.

The chain couples TRBV10-1 to TRBJ1-4; 7 bases are a match to TRBD1. Germline assignment: CDR1 WNHNN and CDR2 SYGVQD (reference sequence). This CDR3 has 15 residues. J gave up 5 bases and V 0 bases, and 3 bases lay outside the gene matches. CDR3 amino acids: CASSESTQGNEKLFF. CDR3 nucleotide sequence: TGCGCCAGCAGTGAGTCGACACAGGGGAATGAAAAACTGTTTTTT.

The chain carries TRBV5-1 and TRBJ1-1, with D perhaps matching TRBD1 (5 bases). Germline V gene data show CDR1 as SGHRS and CDR2 as YFSETQ. Trimming stripped 4 bases from V and 0 bases from J, with 10 bases between. The CDR3 runs to 14 residues. The CDR3: CASSRGSLNTEAFF. Written as DNA, the CDR3 is TGCGCCAGCAGCCGGGGGAGCCTGAACACTGAAGCTTTCTTT. Drawing the rest from reference TRBV5-1 and TRBJ1-1, the complete variable domain is KAGVTQTPRYLIKTRGQQVTLSCSPISGHRSVSWYQQTPGQGLQFLFEYFSETQRNKGNFPGRFSGRQFSNSRSEMNVSTLELGDSALYLCASSRGSLNTEAFFGQGTRLTVV.

The chain employs TRBV5-1 and TRBJ1-1; 7 nucleotides match TRBD1. The germline V gene encodes CDR1 SGHRS and CDR2 YFSETQ. CDR3 length: 14 residues. The ends lost 3 bases at V and 0 bases at J; junction bases unmatched: 2. The CDR3 coding sequence is TGCGCCAGCAGCTGGGGACAGATGAACACTGAAGCTTTCTTT. This translates into CASSWGQMNTEAFF.

This chain uses TRBV4-1 with TRBJ1-5, with TRBD1 matching 8 bases. The CDR3 loop spans 16 amino acids. Germline loops: CDR1 MGHRA, CDR2 YSYEKL. Losses at the gene ends were 0 bases for V and 6 bases for J; bases not matched to a gene: 7. Here the CDR3 DNA reads TGCGCCAGCAGCCAAGATGCAGGGGGCGCGGGTCAGCCCCAGCATTTT. This codes for CASSQDAGGAGQPQHF.

The gene calls are TRBV7-9 and TRBJ1-5; tentatively, D is TRBD1 (5 bases). V shed 2 bases and J shed 5 bases, with 10 bases lying between them. This CDR3 contains 14 residues. Germline loops: CDR1 SEHNR, CDR2 FQNEAQ (reference sequence). The CDR3 sequence: CASSLRGKDQPQHF. In nucleotides, the CDR3 is TGTGCCAGCAGCTTACGGGGGAAAGATCAGCCCCAGCATTTT. The full variable domain, in which reference TRBV7-9 and TRBJ1-5 provide the parts outside the CDR3, is DTGVSQNPRHKITKRGQNVTFRCDPISEHNRLYWYRQTLGQGPEFLTYFQNEAQLEKSRLLSDRFSAERPKGSFSTLEIQRTEQGDSAMYLCASSLRGKDQPQHFGDGTRLSIL.

The chain is built from TRBV19 and TRBJ2-7, with 11 bases that match TRBD1. Unmatched junction bases numbered 3, after V lost 5 bases and J lost 3 bases. Germline values: CDR1 LNHDA, CDR2 SQIVND (reference sequence). This CDR3 is built from 14 residues. The CDR3 sequence: CASSGGTGGYEQYF. DNA of the CDR3: TGTGCCAGTAGTGGCGGGACAGGGGGCTACGAGCAGTACTTC.

The chain recombines TRBV5-1 with TRBJ1-3; no clear D. Trimming took off 5 bases at V and 0 bases at J, with 6 bases between the two ends. This CDR3 comprises 13 residues. Germline values: CDR1 SGHRS, CDR2 YFSETQ. The CDR3 region is CASSRDSGNTIYF. CDR3 nucleotides: TGCGCCAGCAGTCGGGACTCTGGAAACACCATATATTTT.

The chain joins TRBV27 to TRBJ2-7; 9 bases match TRBD2. This CDR3 spans 15 amino acids. From germline, CDR1 is MNHEY and CDR2 SMNVEV (reference sequence). The V gene end was trimmed by 2 bases and the J gene end by 2 bases; junction bases not matched to a gene: 4. CDR3: CASSLAPSGTYEQYF. The CDR3, as DNA: TGTGCCAGCAGTTTAGCGCCTAGCGGGACCTACGAGCAGTACTTC.

The V gene is TRBV5-1, the J gene TRBJ1-1, with D possibly matching TRBD1 (6 bases). Germline V gives CDR1 SGHRS, CDR2 YFSETQ. Trimming shortened V by 4 bases and J by 2 bases, and 18 bases separated the two germline ends. The length of the CDR3 is 16 residues. The CDR3 coding sequence is TGCGCCAGCAGCCTGGGGGGGGGCTGGACAAACACTGAAGCTTTCTTT. It yields the protein CASSLGGGWTNTEAFF.

The genes are TRBV3-1 (or the pseudogene TRBV3-2) and TRBJ1-1; a weak D match, TRBD1 (6 bases). Trimming shortened V by 3 bases and J by 5 bases, and 10 bases separated the two germline ends. The CDR3 is made up of 13 amino acids. CDR1 and CDR2 (germline): LGHDT, YNNKEL (reference sequence). CDR3 amino acids: CASSHLGQTEAFF. CDR3 bases: TGTGCCAGCAGCCACCTCGGACAGACTGAAGCTTTCTTT.

The chain combines TRBV18 with TRBJ1-2; 7 nucleotides line up with TRBD1. J gave up 0 bases and V 3 bases, and 10 bases lay outside the gene matches. The germline CDR1 and CDR2 sequences are KGHSH and LQKENI. This CDR3 spans 17 amino acids. The CDR3 DNA is TGTGCCAGCTCACCCTTCGAGGACAGGAGCTCTAACTATGGCTACACCTTC. Protein sequence: CASSPFEDRSSNYGYTF.

This clone was picked up a small number of times. The genes are TRBV7-2 and TRBJ1-5, with D tentatively TRBD1 (5 bases). Per germline, CDR1 SGHTA and CDR2 FQGNSA. V was pared by 5 bases and J by 8 bases, with 16 bases between. The CDR3 totals 14 residues. The CDR3 DNA follows: TGTGCCAGCAGCAGCGGGCAGGGACTAAAGCCCCAGCATTTT. This codes for CASSSGQGLKPQHF.

This rearrangement joins TRBV19 to TRBJ1-1; 9 bases agree with TRBD1. The J segment lost 4 bases and the V segment lost 4 bases, leaving 7 bases of the junction unmatched. In germline, CDR1 is LNHDA, CDR2 SQIVND (reference sequence). CDR3 length: 15 amino acids. DNA for the CDR3: TGTGCCAGTAGTACATACCGGGACAGGGCCACTGAAGCTTTCTTT. This encodes CASSTYRDRATEAFF.